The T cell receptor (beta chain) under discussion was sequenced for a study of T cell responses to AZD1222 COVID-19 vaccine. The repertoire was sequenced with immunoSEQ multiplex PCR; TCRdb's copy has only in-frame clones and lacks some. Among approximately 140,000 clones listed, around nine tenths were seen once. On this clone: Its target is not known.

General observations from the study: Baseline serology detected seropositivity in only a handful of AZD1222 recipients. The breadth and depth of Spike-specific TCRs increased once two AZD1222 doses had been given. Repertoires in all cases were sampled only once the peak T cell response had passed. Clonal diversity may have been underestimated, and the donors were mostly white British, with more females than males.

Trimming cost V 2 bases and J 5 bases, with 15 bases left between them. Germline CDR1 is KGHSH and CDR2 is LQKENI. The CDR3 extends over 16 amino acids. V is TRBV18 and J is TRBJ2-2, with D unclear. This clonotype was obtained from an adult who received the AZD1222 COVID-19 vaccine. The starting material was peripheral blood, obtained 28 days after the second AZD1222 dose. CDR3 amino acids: CASSPTRDAKTGELFF. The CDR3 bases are TGTGCCAGCTCACCAACAAGAGATGCTAAGACCGGGGAGCTGTTTTTT.